The rows below give T cell receptor beta chains drawn from one sample of a study of Graves' ophthalmopathy and Graves' hyperthyroidism. One entry per CDR3 protein results from TCRdb running MiXCR on the multiplex PCR reads. This sample has approximately 210,000 distinct CDR3 sequences, with roughly a fifth found just once. The material sequenced was peripheral blood. The receptors originated from a woman in her 50s with Graves' ophthalmopathy. Each CDR3 is given with its conserved first and last residue. A D gene is named only where the DNA matches it firmly. Not all rows give a size; the values are once, few, many and, for expanded clones, a class.

d_gene,v_gene,j_gene,abundance,CDR3aa,CDR3nt
NA,TRBV10-3,TRBJ2-5,many,CAISGDTGRETQYF,TGTGCCATCAGTGGGGACACCGGTCGAGAGACCCAGTACTTC
NA,TRBV13,TRBJ1-1,many,CASSLLGALETEAFF,TGTGCCAGCAGCTTACTAGGGGCCCTGGAGACTGAAGCTTTCTTT
TRBD1,TRBV6-1,TRBJ2-7,many,CASKPPRGGAEQYF,TGTGCCAGCAAACCCCCTCGAGGGGGCGCGGAGCAGTACTTC
NA,TRBV28,TRBJ2-7,NA,CASSYQGAGHPYEQYF,TGTGCCAGCAGTTACCAGGGAGCAGGGCACCCCTACGAGCAGTACTTC
NA,TRBV28,TRBJ1-6,many,CASTRGGVASPLHF,TGTGCCAGCACCCGTGGGGGGGTGGCTTCACCCCTCCACTTT
NA,TRBV24-1,TRBJ2-5,many,CATSERGGQETQYF,TGTGCCACCAGTGAACGAGGGGGCCAAGAGACCCAGTACTTC
NA,TRBV20-1,TRBJ2-1,medium-sized,CSASRGPNEQFF,TGCAGTGCCTCCCGGGGGCCCAATGAGCAGTTCTTC
NA,TRBV9,TRBJ1-2,NA,CASGPGQSVYGYTF,TGTGCCAGCGGCCCAGGGCAATCTGTATATGGCTACACCTTC
NA,TRBV19,TRBJ1-3,many,CASSIGSDGNTIYF,TGTGCCAGTAGTATAGGATCGGACGGAAACACCATATATTTT
TRBD1,TRBV3-1,TRBJ1-1,many,CASSAHRGLTDTEAFF,TGTGCCAGCAGCGCCCACAGGGGGCTTACGGACACTGAAGCTTTCTTT
NA,TRBV12-3/TRBV12-4,TRBJ2-7,many,CASRGAGGSYEQYF,TGTGCCAGCAGGGGCGCGGGTGGGTCCTACGAGCAGTACTTC
TRBD2,TRBV20-1,TRBJ2-5,many,CSARPGGGETQYF,TGCAGTGCTAGACCGGGAGGTGGGGAGACCCAGTACTTC
NA,TRBV20-1,TRBJ2-7,many,CSARIAYEQYF,TGCAGTGCTAGAATAGCCTACGAGCAGTACTTC
NA,TRBV19,TRBJ1-1,many,CASSIGNTEAFF,TGTGCCAGTAGTATAGGGAACACTGAAGCTTTCTTT
NA,TRBV30,TRBJ2-2,many,CAWSVPHKPGELFF,TGTGCCTGGAGTGTACCCCATAAACCCGGGGAGCTGTTTTTT
NA,TRBV5-1,TRBJ2-5,few,CASSLGEDTQETQYF,TGCGCCAGCAGCTTGGGGGAAGACACCCAAGAGACCCAGTACTTC
NA,TRBV11-2,TRBJ1-1,many,CASSLDNKGRLMNTEAFF,TGTGCCAGCAGCTTAGATAATAAGGGCAGACTCATGAACACTGAAGCTTTCTTT
NA,TRBV6-1,TRBJ2-5,many,CASSGDSETQYF,TGTGCCAGCAGTGGGGACTCAGAGACCCAGTACTTC